The 30 T cell receptor beta chains given below trace back to one sample, sequenced in a study of beta chain features in type 1 diabetes. Study-level points and caveats: Patients with Type 1 diabetes showed moderately but significantly shorter TCRB CDR3s in all four CD4+ subsets.

Expressed TCRB transcripts were sequenced, since all the RNA that had been isolated was reverse transcribed. Here immunoSEQ multiplex PCR was the method, and the copy in TCRdb shows in-frame clones only, minus some. This table has some 350,000 clones, 8% to 10% appearing once. For these receptors, no antigen is known. Sequencing was performed on central memory CD4+ T cells from blood. The receptors were sampled from a man aged 25-45 years with type 1 diabetes.

This clone was counted a few times. J is TRBJ2-1 and V is TRBV4-2; 7 bases fit TRBD2. V lost 4 bases to trimming and J lost 9 bases; unmatched junction nucleotides: 9. The CDR3 contains 14 residues. Germline CDR1 reads LGHNA; CDR2 reads YNFKEQ. DNA of the CDR3: TGTGCCAGCAGCCCTCCCAGGGAGGGGAGTGAGCAGTTCTTC. Translating it yields CASSPPREGSEQFF.

This clone was recorded many times. This chain joins TRBV30 and TRBJ2-1; D might be TRBD1 or TRBD2, each matching 5 bases. This CDR3 comprises 11 residues. The V end was cut by 4 bases, the J end by 8 bases, with 9 bases between. The germline CDR1 and CDR2 sequences are GTSNPN and SVGIG (reference sequence). CDR3 amino acids: CAWTTADEQFF. CDR3 nucleotide sequence: TGTGCCTGGACGACAGCGGATGAGCAGTTCTTC. The full variable domain, with the rest looked up from reference TRBV30 and TRBJ2-1, is SQTIHQWPATLVQPVGSPLSLECTVEGTSNPNLYWYRQAAGRGLQLLFYSVGIGQISSEVPQNLSASRPQDRQFILSSKKLLLSDSGFYLCAWTTADEQFFGPGTRLTVL.

This clone was counted a few times. The CDR3 spells CASSRTGSYEQYF. Written as DNA, the CDR3 is TGTGCCAGCAGCCGAACGGGCTCCTACGAGCAGTACTTC. The genes are TRBV5-6 and TRBJ2-5; D gene unclear. The end of the DNA aligns better with TRBJ2-7, so the J call may be wrong. Germline values: CDR1 SGHDT, CDR2 YYEEEE. This CDR3 spans 13 amino acids.

This chain links TRBV7-9 with TRBJ2-4; D is possibly TRBD1 (6 bases). V dropped 4 bases and J dropped 9 bases, with 13 bases sitting between them. Germline assignment: CDR1 SEHNR and CDR2 FQNEAQ (reference sequence). This CDR3 has 13 amino acids. CDR3 protein: CASSSTGEGIQYF. CDR3 nucleotide sequence: TGTGCCAGCAGCTCGACAGGCGAGGGCATTCAGTACTTC.

The CDR3 DNA is TGTGCCAGCAGTGGAAATGTAAAGGGTAATGGCTACACCTTC. It codes for CASSGNVKGNGYTF. The chain joins TRBV6-1 to TRBJ1-2; D is uncertain. The CDR3 has 14 amino acids. V dropped 4 bases and J dropped 6 bases, with 15 bases sitting between them. CDR1 MNHNS and CDR2 SASEGT come from the germline V gene.

The rearrangement links TRBV7-6 to TRBJ2-5, with 10 bases identical to TRBD2. The CDR3 length is 18 residues. Germline trimming cut 1 base from V and 5 bases from J; bases unmatched to any gene: 13. Germline V gene data show CDR1 as SGHVS and CDR2 as FNYEAQ. CDR3 sequence reads: CASSLGPRTSGTSETQYF. The CDR3 coding sequence is TGTGCCAGCAGCTTAGGACCCAGGACTAGCGGAACTAGTGAGACCCAGTACTTC.

This clone has just a few counts. The chain carries TRBV9 and TRBJ2-1, with TRBD2 matching over 9 bases. Germline CDR1 reads SGDLS; CDR2 reads YYNGEE. This CDR3 has 17 residues. V shed 2 bases and J 2 bases; nucleotides not matched to a gene: 8. CDR3 coding DNA: TGTGCCAGCAGCGTTAGCGGGAGTTTTATCGCCTACAATGAGCAGTTCTTC. Residues: CASSVSGSFIAYNEQFF. Full variable domain (missing parts from reference TRBV9 and TRBJ2-1): DSGVTQTPKHLITATGQRVTLRCSPRSGDLSVYWYQQSLDQGLQFLIQYYNGEERAKGNILERFSAQQFPDLHSELNLSSLELGDSALYFCASSVSGSFIAYNEQFFGPGTRLTVL.

The CDR3 loop is CASRHPGTGVSGELFF. In nucleotides, the CDR3 is TGTGCCAGCAGGCACCCTGGGACAGGGGTTAGCGGGGAGCTGTTTTTT. The rearrangement joins TRBV7-2 to TRBJ2-2; 10 bases map to TRBD1. The germline V gene has CDR1 SGHTA and CDR2 FQGNSA. The V and J ends lost 6 bases and 7 bases, in that order; junction bases with no gene match: 11. The length of the CDR3 is 16 residues.

The chain couples TRBV7-2 to TRBJ1-5, with D unclear. The V end lost 5 bases, the J end lost 6 bases, and 14 bases lay between the germline ends. CDR1 is SGHTA, CDR2 FQGNSA, per germline. The CDR3 has 14 amino acids. As DNA, the CDR3 is TGTGCCAGCAGCCCATTCGGGGAGGGTCAGCCCCAGCATTTT. Its translation is CASSPFGEGQPQHF.

The chain is built from TRBV15 and TRBJ1-3; 7 positions match TRBD1. J lost 7 bases, V lost 7 bases, and 16 bases had no gene match. The CDR3 totals 16 residues. The V gene's germline CDR1 is LNHNV and CDR2 YYDKDF (reference sequence). The CDR3 nucleotides are TGTGCCACCAAGACCGGGACAGAGATTTGGGGTAACACCATATATTTT. Amino acid sequence: CATKTGTEIWGNTIYF.

In this sample, this clone turned up many times. This chain links TRBV7-2 with TRBJ1-2; TRBD1 is a possible D gene (6 bases). V lost 4 bases to trimming and J lost 8 bases, with 14 bases between them. Per germline, CDR1 SGHTA and CDR2 FQGNSA. The CDR3 runs to 13 residues. The CDR3 coding sequence is TGTGCCAGCAGCTCTACAGGGACGAGGGGCTACACCTTC. Protein sequence: CASSSTGTRGYTF.

This clone has a handful of counts. The chain links TRBV4-1 to TRBJ1-2; 7 bases fit TRBD1. The CDR3 extends over 15 amino acids. J gave up 2 bases and V 1 base, and 4 bases lay outside the gene matches. Germline V gene data show CDR1 as MGHRA and CDR2 as YSYEKL. The CDR3, as DNA: TGCGCCAGCAGCCAAGTAGGGACAGCAAACTATGGCTACACCTTC. It codes for CASSQVGTANYGYTF.

In regard to this clone: This sample also contains other DNA sequences that code for the same CDR3. The chain couples TRBV7-2 to TRBJ2-7, with D possibly being TRBD1 or TRBD2 (5 bases each). Trimming shortened V by 6 bases and J by 2 bases, and 11 bases separated the two germline ends. The germline V gene encodes CDR1 SGHTA and CDR2 FQGNSA. The CDR3 has 13 amino acids. The CDR3 loop reads CASRLGVPYEQYF. DNA for the CDR3: TGTGCCAGCAGACTGGGGGTCCCCTACGAGCAGTACTTC.

The sample holds a few counts of this clone. This chain uses TRBV7-2 with TRBJ1-5; D is uncertain. Germline values: CDR1 SGHTA, CDR2 FQGNSA. The V and J ends lost 7 bases and 4 bases respectively, with 11 bases between them. The CDR3 runs 13 residues. The CDR3 protein is CASTTDYNQPQHF. The CDR3 nucleotides are TGTGCCAGCACGACGGATTATAATCAGCCCCAGCATTTT.

The chain uses TRBV9 and TRBJ2-4; D possibly uses TRBD1 or TRBD2 (5 bases each). Trimming stripped 3 bases from V and 5 bases from J, with 18 bases between. The CDR3 spans 16 residues. Germline CDR1 reads SGDLS; CDR2 reads YYNGEE. The CDR3 region is CASSASDLLGENIQYF. In nucleotides, the CDR3 is TGTGCCAGCAGCGCGAGCGACCTGCTGGGGGAAAACATTCAGTACTTC.

The V gene is TRBV27, the J gene TRBJ2-2; 10 nucleotides agree with TRBD2. Germline V gene lookup returns CDR1 MNHEY and CDR2 SMNVEV (reference sequence). The V and J ends lost 6 bases and 8 bases, in that order; junction bases with no gene match: 12. This CDR3 spans 16 amino acids. The CDR3 loop reads CASSPWASGSVGELFF. The DNA of the CDR3 is TGTGCCAGCAGCCCTTGGGCTAGCGGGAGTGTAGGGGAGCTGTTTTTT.

This clone came up many times. The rearrangement links TRBV7-2 to TRBJ2-5, with 7 bases aligning to TRBD1. With V trimmed by 2 bases and J by 4 bases, 7 bases remained unmatched. The length of the CDR3 is 15 residues. Per the germline V gene, CDR1 is SGHTA and CDR2 is FQGNSA. CDR3 residues: CASSLTSRTGETQYF. In DNA form, the CDR3 reads TGTGCCAGCAGCTTAACCAGCCGGACAGGAGAGACCCAGTACTTC.

This sequence joins TRBV4-1 and TRBJ1-2; possibly TRBD1 for D (5 bases). The CDR3 is 15 residues long. Germline V gene sequence: CDR1 MGHRA, CDR2 YSYEKL. The V gene lost 4 bases and the J gene lost 3 bases, with 15 bases spanning the gap. CDR3 bases: TGCGCCAGCAGCCCATGGGGGTTAAGATACTATGGCTACACCTTC. Translating gives CASSPWGLRYYGYTF.

This clone was counted between two and nine times. This chain links TRBV7-8 with TRBJ1-1; no clear D. V lost 2 bases, J lost 1 base, and 8 bases lay in between. The CDR3 contains 14 residues. Germline V CDR1 and CDR2: SGHVS, FQNEAQ. The CDR3 region is CASSLQTANTEAFF. CDR3 nucleotides: TGTGCCAGCAGCTTACAAACAGCGAACACTGAAGCTTTCTTT. Full variable domain (rest looked up from reference TRBV7-8 and TRBJ1-1): GAGVSQSPRYKVAKRGQDVALRCDPISGHVSLFWYQQALGQGPEFLTYFQNEAQLDKSGLPSDRFFAERPEGSVSTLKIQRTQQEDSAVYLCASSLQTANTEAFFGQGTRLTVV.

A few counts support this clone. The V gene is TRBV6-1, the J gene TRBJ1-2; 7 bases line up with TRBD1. This CDR3 has 14 amino acids. V lost 5 bases and J lost 7; bases outside the gene matches: 10. Germline assignment: CDR1 MNHNS and CDR2 SASEGT. The CDR3 region has the DNA TGTGCCAGCAGTTATCTCCGACAGGGACGTGGCTACACCTTC. This sequence encodes CASSYLRQGRGYTF.

The chain links TRBV30 to TRBJ1-2, with TRBD1 as a possible D gene (5 bases). Germline CDR1 GTSNPN, CDR2 SVGIG (reference sequence). The CDR3 covers 15 residues. V was clipped by 2 bases and J by 14 bases, with 27 bases between them. CDR3 nucleotides: TGTGCCTGGAGTTATTCAAATCTGGGCAGGGAGGGGTCGACCTTC. It codes for CAWSYSNLGREGSTF.

The CDR3 reads CATSRGRGTGNQPQHF. Written as DNA, the CDR3 is TGTGCCACCAGCAGAGGCAGGGGTACGGGCAATCAGCCCCAGCATTTT. This chain joins TRBV15 and TRBJ1-5, with a possible D match to TRBD1 (6 bases). CDR1 is LNHNV and CDR2 is YYDKDF in the germline V gene (reference sequence). The ends were cut back, 1 base at V and 2 bases at J, with 12 bases in the middle. This CDR3 contains 16 residues.

The CDR3 spells CASSPLSWNQETQYF. For the CDR3, the DNA is TGTGCCAGCAGCCCTCTCAGTTGGAACCAAGAGACCCAGTACTTC. The V and J genes are TRBV28 and TRBJ2-5; D gene unclear. Germline values: CDR1 MDHEN, CDR2 SYDVKM. V gave up 6 bases and J gave up 0 bases, with 14 bases separating them. This CDR3 region has 15 residues.

About this clone itself: An end of the junction differs from the germline gene, which may be a read error. The V and J genes are TRBV4-1 and TRBJ2-5; no reliable D call. Germline CDR1 MGHRA, CDR2 YSYEKL. This CDR3 region has 14 residues. Here the CDR3 DNA reads TGTGCCAGCAGCCGTCTTGAGATGCCCGAGACCCAGTACTTC. Protein product: CASSRLEMPETQYF.

The chain couples TRBV4-1 to TRBJ1-1, with D tentatively TRBD1 (6 bases). Per the germline V gene, CDR1 is MGHRA and CDR2 is YSYEKL. CDR3 size: 15 residues. V lost 2 bases and J lost 0, with 10 bases in between. CDR3 sequence reads: CASSQPQGLNTEAFF. CDR3 nucleotides: TGCGCCAGCAGCCAACCACAGGGTCTGAACACTGAAGCTTTCTTT.

In DNA form, the CDR3 reads TGTGCCAGCAGTTACATCCCTAGCGGCTCCTACAATGAGCAGTTCTTC. Translation: CASSYIPSGSYNEQFF. V gene TRBV6-5 combines with J gene TRBJ2-1, with 7 bases aligning to TRBD2. Germline V gene lookup returns CDR1 MNHEY and CDR2 SVGAGI. V dropped 2 bases and J dropped 0; count of bases not matched to a gene: 4. This CDR3 has 16 amino acids.

In this sample, this clone turned up many times. The chain carries TRBV11-2 and TRBJ1-2; the match to TRBD1 covers 8 bases. Germline CDR1 is SGHAT and CDR2 is FQNNGV. V trimming: 5 bases; J trimming: 4 bases; junction bases outside the gene matches: 3. The length of the CDR3 is 13 residues. In DNA, the CDR3 is TGTGCCAGCAGCCTAGGGACAGGCTATGGCTACACCTTC. Residues: CASSLGTGYGYTF.

The J gene is TRBJ2-7, the V gene TRBV28; TRBD1 aligns across 10 bases. The V gene end was trimmed by 8 bases and the J gene end by 4 bases; junction bases not matched to a gene: 8. The germline V gene has CDR1 MDHEN and CDR2 SYDVKM. There are 14 residues in the CDR3. The CDR3 bases are TGTGCCAGCTGGGGACAGGGGAGACCATACGAGCAGTACTTC. It yields the protein CASWGQGRPYEQYF. The variable domain in full, with the rest retrieved from reference TRBV28 and TRBJ2-7, is DVKVTQSSRYLVKRTGEKVFLECVQDMDHENMFWYRQDPGLGLRLIYFSYDVKMKEKGDIPEGYSVSREKKERFSLILESASTNQTSMYLCASWGQGRPYEQYFGPGTRLTVT.

This clone came up a few times. The chain is built from TRBV6-5 and TRBJ1-5; 7 positions agree with TRBD1. Germline-derived CDR1 and CDR2 are MNHEY and SVGAGI. V dropped 4 bases and J dropped 6; count of bases not matched to a gene: 12. The CDR3 runs to 16 residues. The CDR3 sequence: CASSLQGIPDGQPQHF. CDR3 bases: TGTGCCAGCAGTTTACAGGGGATCCCCGACGGTCAGCCCCAGCATTTT.

Comments on this clone: Additional DNA sequences in this sample encode the identical CDR3. The chain recombines TRBV7-9 with TRBJ2-7; no clear D. Between the trimmed V and J ends, which lost 5 bases and 0 bases, there was a span of 20 bases. The length of the CDR3 is 17 residues. Germline loops: CDR1 SEHNR, CDR2 FQNEAQ (reference sequence). The CDR3 nucleotides are TGTGCCAGCAGCACAAACCCAATCGCGGAGCTCTCCTACGAGCAGTACTTC. This codes for CASSTNPIAELSYEQYF. The full variable domain, rest sourced from reference TRBV7-9 and TRBJ2-7, is DTGVSQNPRHKITKRGQNVTFRCDPISEHNRLYWYRQTLGQGPEFLTYFQNEAQLEKSRLLSDRFSAERPKGSFSTLEIQRTEQGDSAMYLCASSTNPIAELSYEQYFGPGTRLTVT.